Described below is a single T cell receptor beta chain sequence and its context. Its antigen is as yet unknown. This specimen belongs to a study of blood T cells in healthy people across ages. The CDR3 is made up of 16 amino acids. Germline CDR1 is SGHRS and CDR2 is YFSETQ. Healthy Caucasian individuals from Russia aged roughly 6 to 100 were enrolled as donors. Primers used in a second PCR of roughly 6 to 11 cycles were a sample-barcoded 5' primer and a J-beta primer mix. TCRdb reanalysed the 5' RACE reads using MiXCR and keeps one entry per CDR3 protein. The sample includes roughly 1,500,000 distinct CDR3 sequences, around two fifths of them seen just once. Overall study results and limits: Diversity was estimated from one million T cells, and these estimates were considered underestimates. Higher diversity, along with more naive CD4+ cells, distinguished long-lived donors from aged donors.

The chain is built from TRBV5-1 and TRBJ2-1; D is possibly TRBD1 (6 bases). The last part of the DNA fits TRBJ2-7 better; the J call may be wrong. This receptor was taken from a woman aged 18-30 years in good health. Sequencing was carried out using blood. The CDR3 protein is CASSLGTGHYYNEQYF. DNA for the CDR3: TGCGCCAGCAGCTTGGGAACGGGACACTACTACAATGAGCAGTACTTC.